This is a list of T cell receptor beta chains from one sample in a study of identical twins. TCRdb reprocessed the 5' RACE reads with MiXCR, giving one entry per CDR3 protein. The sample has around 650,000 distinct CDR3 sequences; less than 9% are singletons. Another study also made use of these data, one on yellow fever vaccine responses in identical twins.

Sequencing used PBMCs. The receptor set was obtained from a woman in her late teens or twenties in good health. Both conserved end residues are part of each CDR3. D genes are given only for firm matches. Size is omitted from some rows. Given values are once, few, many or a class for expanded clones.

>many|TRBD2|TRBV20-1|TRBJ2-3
CSASSGGFADTQYF
TGCAGTGCATCGAGCGGGGGGTTCGCAGATACGCAGTATTTT
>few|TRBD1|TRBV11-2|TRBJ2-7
CASSSRTGPFYEQYF
TGTGCCAGCAGCTCTCGGACAGGGCCCTTCTACGAGCAGTACTTC
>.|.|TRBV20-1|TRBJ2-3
CSATHTKGDTQYF
TGCAGTGCTACGCATACTAAGGGGGATACGCAGTATTTT
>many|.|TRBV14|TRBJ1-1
CASSQDFGSWKTEAFF
TGTGCCAGCAGCCAAGATTTCGGGTCATGGAAAACTGAAGCTTTCTTT
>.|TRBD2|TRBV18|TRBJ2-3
CASSPPSSGRTDTQYF
TGTGCCAGCTCACCACCCTCTAGCGGGCGCACAGATACGCAGTATTTT
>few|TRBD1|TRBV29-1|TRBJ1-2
CSVEDRSYYGYTF
TGCAGCGTTGAGGACAGGAGCTACTATGGCTACACCTTC
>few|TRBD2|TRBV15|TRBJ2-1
CATSRVLAGANEQFF
TGTGCCACCAGCAGAGTGCTAGCGGGGGCAAATGAGCAGTTCTTC
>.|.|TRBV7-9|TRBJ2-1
CAGLSSYNEQFF
TGTGCCGGGTTAAGCTCCTACAATGAGCAGTTCTTC
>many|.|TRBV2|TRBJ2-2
CASGDGANTGELFF
TGTGCCAGCGGAGACGGGGCGAACACCGGGGAGCTGTTTTTT
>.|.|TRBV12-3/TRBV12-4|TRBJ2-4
CASSFRGTTPLAKNIQYF
TGTGCCAGCAGTTTTCGGGGGACGACCCCTCTAGCCAAAAACATTCAGTACTTC
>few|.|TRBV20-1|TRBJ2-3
CSARDGTTTDTQYF
TGCAGTGCTAGAGATGGGACAACAACAGATACGCAGTATTTT
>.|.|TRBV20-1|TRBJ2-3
CSARQQITDTQYF
TGCAGTGCTAGACAACAAATCACAGATACGCAGTATTTT
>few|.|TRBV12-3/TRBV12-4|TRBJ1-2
CASGQQGGIHYGYTF
TGTGCCAGCGGTCAACAGGGTGGTATACACTATGGCTACACCTTC
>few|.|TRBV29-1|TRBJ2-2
CSVEEAGSGELFF
TGCAGCGTTGAAGAGGCGGGTTCCGGGGAGCTGTTTTTT
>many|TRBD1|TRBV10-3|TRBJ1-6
CAISGQGSYNSPLHF
TGTGCCATCAGTGGACAGGGCTCCTATAATTCACCCCTCCACTTT
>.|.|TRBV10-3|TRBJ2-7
CAISPLGYEQYF
TGTGCCATCAGCCCACTAGGATACGAGCAGTACTTC
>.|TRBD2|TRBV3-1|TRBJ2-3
CASSQAPTSGRTDTQYF
TGTGCCAGCAGCCAAGCCCCGACTAGCGGCCGCACAGATACGCAGTATTTT
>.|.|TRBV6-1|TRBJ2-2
CASRKGGLDTGELFF
TGTGCCAGCAGAAAAGGGGGTTTGGACACCGGGGAGCTGTTTTTT
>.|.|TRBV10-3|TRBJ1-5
CAIGYSGSNQPQHF
TGTGCCATCGGGTACAGTGGGAGCAATCAGCCCCAGCATTTT
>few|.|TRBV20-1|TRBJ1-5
CSARVSRRGSNQPQHF
TGCAGTGCTAGAGTGAGTAGACGGGGTAGCAATCAGCCCCAGCATTTT
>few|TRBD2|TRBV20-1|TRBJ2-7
CSAASGSGTSNEQYF
TGCAGTGCTGCAAGCGGTTCCGGGACTAGCAACGAGCAGTACTTC
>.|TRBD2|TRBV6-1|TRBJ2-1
CASSRSRLAGGPYNEQFF
TGTGCCAGCAGCCGGTCCCGACTAGCGGGAGGACCCTACAATGAGCAGTTCTTC
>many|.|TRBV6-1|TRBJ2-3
CASSRSPGGPGTDTQYF
TGTGCCAGCAGCAGATCACCAGGGGGGCCGGGGACAGATACGCAGTATTTT
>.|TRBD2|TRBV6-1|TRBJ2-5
CASGLAGGHQETQYF
TGTGCCAGCGGACTAGCGGGAGGACACCAAGAGACCCAGTACTTC
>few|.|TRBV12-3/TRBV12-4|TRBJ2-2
CAGRRGQNTGELFF
TGTGCCGGGAGGAGGGGACAGAACACCGGGGAGCTGTTTTTT
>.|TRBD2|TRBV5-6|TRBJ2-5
CASSSVHVAGGETQYF
TGTGCCAGCAGCTCGGTTCACGTAGCGGGAGGCGAGACCCAGTACTTC
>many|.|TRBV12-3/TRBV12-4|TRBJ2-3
CASSLGLWGGSTDTQYF
TGTGCCAGCAGTTTAGGTCTGTGGGGGGGCAGCACAGATACGCAGTATTTT